Below are 5 T cell receptor beta chains sequenced from a single sample in a study of T cells expressing NK-cell markers. With the 5' RACE reads reprocessed, TCRdb shows one record per CDR3 protein and no DNA. The ten most abundant clones cover roughly 3.6% of a sample with 500,000 to 700,000 distinct CDR3 sequences. Sequencing was done on a sample of blood T cells: a sorted CD56 or NKG2C T cell subset, CD4+ or CD8+ T cells, or bulk PBMC T cells (not recorded which). The receptors derive from a man younger than 35 in good health.

This CDR3 reads CASSESPNEQFF. V gene TRBV10-1 combines with J gene TRBJ2-1. Germline V gene lookup returns CDR1 WNHNN and CDR2 SYGVQD (reference sequence). The CDR3 runs 12 residues.

The chain carries TRBV24-1 and TRBJ2-1. Germline assignment: CDR1 KGHDR and CDR2 SFDVKD. CDR3 length: 12 amino acids. CDR3 sequence reads: CATSDYKGEQFF.

The J gene is TRBJ1-1, the V gene TRBV5-1; checking the TCRdb D call of TRBD1 is not possible without DNA. CDR1 is SGHRS and CDR2 is YFSETQ in the germline V gene. The CDR3 is 14 residues long. The CDR3: CASSTGRVPTEAFF.

The CDR3 loop reads CASSSGLAGDLRDEQFF. The V gene is TRBV5-6, the J gene TRBJ2-1; the TCRdb D gene call, TRBD2, has no DNA to confirm it. The CDR3 totals 17 residues. CDR1 and CDR2 from the germline V gene are SGHDT and YYEEEE.

This chain links TRBV6-5 with TRBJ2-4; as DNA is missing, the TRBD1 call by TCRdb cannot be tested. CDR3 length: 15 residues. CDR1 and CDR2 from the germline V gene are MNHEY and SVGAGI. The CDR3 protein is CASSYSQGGPNIQYF.